The clone carrying this TCR beta chain was detected a few times. The antigen is unknown. These data belong to a study of CD8+ T cells in alopecia areata. The overall study: Affected scalp percentage set treated patients' severity scores. Study outcomes and limitations: The link between baseline CD8+ expansion and response remains uncertain with one nonresponder. Numerous clones, expanded in lesions, remained in scalp and blood during tofacitinib.

This CDR3 contains 15 residues. The junction had 11 bases not matched to a gene; V was cut back by 4 bases and J by 4 bases. Germline CDR1 is SQVTM and CDR2 is ANQGSEA. Described treatment: oral pan-JAK inhibitor, 5-10 mg twice daily. Investigators isolated RNA and reverse transcribed it into cDNA to act as the sequencing template. Repertoires were generated with immunoSEQ multiplex PCR, while TCRdb's copy carries only in-frame clones and drops some. Here the sample spans 200,000 to 250,000 clones, around two fifths being singletons. The receptor was isolated from a human donor with alopecia areata. Source: CD4+ T cells sorted from blood, taken between weeks 30 and 35, from a patient treated with tofacitinib. This rearrangement joins TRBV29-1 to TRBJ2-7; 9 bases line up with TRBD1. DNA of the CDR3: TGCAGCGTTGGCGAGTGGCGGACAGGGGTGTACGAGCAGTACTTC. Amino acid sequence: CSVGEWRTGVYEQYF.